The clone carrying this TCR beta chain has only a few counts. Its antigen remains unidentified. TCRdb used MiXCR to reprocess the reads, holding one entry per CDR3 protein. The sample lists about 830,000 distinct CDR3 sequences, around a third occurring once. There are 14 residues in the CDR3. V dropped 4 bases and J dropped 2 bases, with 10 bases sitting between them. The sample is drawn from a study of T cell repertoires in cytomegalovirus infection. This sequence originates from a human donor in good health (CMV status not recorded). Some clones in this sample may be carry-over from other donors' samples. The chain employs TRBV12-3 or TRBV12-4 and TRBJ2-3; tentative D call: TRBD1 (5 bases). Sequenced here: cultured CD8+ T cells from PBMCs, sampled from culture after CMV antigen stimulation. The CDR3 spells CASSYRYNTDTQYF. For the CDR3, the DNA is TGTGCCAGCAGTTACAGGTACAACACAGATACGCAGTATTTT.